Listed below are T cell receptor beta chains from one sample, sequenced in a study of blood T cell repertoires in COVID-19. Sequencing was performed with immunoSEQ multiplex PCR; in TCRdb, only in-frame clones are kept and a portion is missing. Here the sample spans around 56,000 clones, about 70% being singletons. Sequencing was performed on peripheral blood. The receptors were gathered from a woman aged 45-65 years with active or convalescent COVID-19. CDR3s include the opening cysteine and the closing phenylalanine or tryptophan. The order of the fields is J gene, clone size, V gene, D gene, CDR3 DNA, CDR3 protein. The D gene is left open where the match is weak. Size values are once, few and many counts, or a class for expanded clones, and some rows have none.

TRBJ2-1	.	TRBV4-1	TRBD1	TGCGCCAGCAGTCCAGGGGGATACAATGAGCAGTTCTTC	CASSPGGYNEQFF
TRBJ2-2	many	TRBV29-1	TRBD1	TGCAGCGTTGAGGGACAGGGGGCGCCGGGCACCGGGGAGCTGTTTTTT	CSVEGQGAPGTGELFF
TRBJ1-5	.	TRBV19	.	TGTGCCAGTAGTATAGCGGGAGATAGCAATCAGCCCCAGCATTTT	CASSIAGDSNQPQHF
TRBJ1-3	.	TRBV11-1	TRBD1	TGTGCCAGCAGCTCGGGACAGTCCTCTGGAAACACCATATATTTT	CASSSGQSSGNTIYF
TRBJ1-2	.	TRBV7-2	TRBD1	TGTGCCAGCAGCCGCTCCACAGGGGCCTATGGCTACACCTTC	CASSRSTGAYGYTF
TRBJ1-2	.	TRBV7-2	TRBD1	TGTGCCAGCAGCTTGACAGGGGGAGACTATGGCTACACCTTC	CASSLTGGDYGYTF
TRBJ2-7	.	TRBV5-1	TRBD1	TGCGCCAGCAGATTGACAGGGAGACACTACGAGCAGTACTTC	CASRLTGRHYEQYF
TRBJ2-6	once	TRBV27	.	TGTGCCAGCAGTTCGGTTAGCTCTGGGGCCAACGTCCTGACTTTC	CASSSVSSGANVLTF
TRBJ1-6	.	TRBV27	.	TGTGCCAGCAGTTTAAGGGGTGGGTCACCCCTCCACTTT	CASSLRGGSPLHF
TRBJ2-2	few	TRBV5-4	TRBD2	TGTGCCAGCAGCGTCGGGACTAGCGGGCACACCGGGGAGCTGTTTTTT	CASSVGTSGHTGELFF
TRBJ2-2	.	TRBV30	TRBD2	TGTGCCTGCTCCGGGGAGGGTGGACCCGGGGAGCTGTTTTTT	CACSGEGGPGELFF
TRBJ2-7	.	TRBV27	TRBD1	TGTGCCAGCAGTTTAGCCGGGACAGCCTACTACGAGCAGTACTTC	CASSLAGTAYYEQYF
TRBJ2-1	.	TRBV27	.	TGTGCCAGCAGCTTGACATGGGCGAGCCAATACAATGAGCAGTTCTTC	CASSLTWASQYNEQFF
TRBJ2-7	.	TRBV5-1	TRBD1	TGCGCCAGCAGCTCGGGACAGGGATACTACGAGCAGTACTTC	CASSSGQGYYEQYF
TRBJ2-7	.	TRBV27	TRBD1	TGTGCCAGCAGTTTCGGTGTCCAGGGGGCATACGAGCAGTACTTC	CASSFGVQGAYEQYF
TRBJ2-1	.	TRBV5-1	.	TGCGCCAGCAGCTCGGGACAAAACTACAATGAGCAGTTCTTC	CASSSGQNYNEQFF
TRBJ1-2	.	TRBV2	TRBD1	TGTGCCAGCCCCGGGACAGGGTTCTATGGCTACACCTTC	CASPGTGFYGYTF
TRBJ2-1	.	TRBV6-6	.	TGTGCCAGCAGTTACTCTAGTTACAATGAGCAGTTCTTC	CASSYSSYNEQFF
TRBJ1-1	.	TRBV3-1/TRBV3-2	.	TGTGCCAGCAGCCAAGCCTTTCCGGGGGAGGCTTTCTTT	CASSQAFPGEAFF
TRBJ2-7	few	TRBV27	TRBD2	TGTGCCAGCAGAAGACTAGCGGGACAGTTCCACGAGCAGTACTTC	CASRRLAGQFHEQYF
TRBJ2-1	.	TRBV20-1	TRBD2	TGCAGTGCTAGTCGGACTAGCGGGATGCACAATGAGCAGTTCTTC	CSASRTSGMHNEQFF
TRBJ2-1	.	TRBV28	.	TGTGCCAGCAGTTTTTGGCTAGAGAATGAGCAGTTCTTC	CASSFWLENEQFF
TRBJ2-1	few	TRBV27	TRBD2	TGTGCCAGCAGTTGGAGCGGGAGGGCCGGGGATGAGCAGTTCTTC	CASSWSGRAGDEQFF
TRBJ2-3	once	TRBV6-4	TRBD1	TGTGCCAGCAGTTTGACAGGGGGCGAGACAGATACGCAGTATTTT	CASSLTGGETDTQYF
TRBJ2-1	.	TRBV11-3	TRBD1	TGTGCCAGCAGCTTGGGACAGGGGGCTGGCAATGAGCAGTTCTTC	CASSLGQGAGNEQFF
TRBJ2-7	.	TRBV6-2/TRBV6-3	.	TGTGCCAGCAGTTACTCGAGTCAGGATCTGAGCTCCTACGAGCAGTACTTC	CASSYSSQDLSSYEQYF
TRBJ2-2	.	TRBV6-5	TRBD1	TGTGCCAGCACTACAGGGGTTCTTTTCGGGGAGCTGTTTTTT	CASTTGVLFGELFF
TRBJ2-1	.	TRBV5-8	.	TGTGCCACTAGTGGGTGGGGGCGAGGAGGCAATGAGCAGTTCTTC	CATSGWGRGGNEQFF
TRBJ2-2	.	TRBV2	.	TGTGCCAGCAGGGCAAGGAACACCGGGGAGCTGTTTTTT	CASRARNTGELFF
TRBJ2-2	few	TRBV3-1/TRBV3-2	TRBD1	TGTGCCAGCAGCCAAGATGGAACAGGGGTACGGGAGCTGTTTTTT	CASSQDGTGVRELFF
TRBJ1-1	.	TRBV28	.	TGTGCCAGCAGTTTAAGCCGAACTGAAGCTTTCTTT	CASSLSRTEAFF
TRBJ2-2	.	TRBV5-6	TRBD2	TGTGCCAGCAGAAATACACTAGCGGGAGCGGGCACCGGGGAGCTGTTTTTT	CASRNTLAGAGTGELFF
TRBJ2-1	.	TRBV3-1/TRBV3-2	TRBD2	TGTGCCAGCAGCCAAAGAGCTAGCGGAACAATTACCTACAATGAGCAGTTCTTC	CASSQRASGTITYNEQFF
TRBJ1-2	.	TRBV20-1	.	TGCAGTGCTAGGTACGGGAAGTTCTACACCTTC	CSARYGKFYTF
TRBJ1-2	.	TRBV10-1	.	TGCGCCAGCAGTGAGTCGGAGGAATACCCACGTAGCGGCTACACCTTC	CASSESEEYPRSGYTF
TRBJ2-7	.	TRBV5-1	.	TGCGCCAGCAGCTTGGGTGCGCGCTACGAGCAGTACTTC	CASSLGARYEQYF
TRBJ2-5	.	TRBV7-2	TRBD2	TGTGCCAGCAGCCAGGGGACTAGCGGGGGGGTGCGGATGACCCAGTACTTC	CASSQGTSGGVRMTQYF